One sample yielded the 29 T cell receptor beta chains listed below, sequenced in a study of neurological immune-mediated disorders. TCRdb re-derived calls from the 5' RACE reads in MiXCR, one entry per CDR3 protein. The data hold some 77,000 distinct CDR3 sequences, with approximately 15% observed a single time. The sample's time point: longitudinal time-point 1 (baseline). The specimen was PBMCs. These receptors came from a female donor with HTLV-1-associated myelopathy (HAM/TSP).

This clonotype showed up many times. The chain joins TRBV2 to TRBJ2-2, with D possibly being TRBD2 (5 bases). V lost 0 bases and J 6 bases, leaving 8 bases between the germline ends. This CDR3 is 14 amino acids long. CDR1 is SNHLY, CDR2 FYNNEI, per germline. CDR3 amino acids: CASSEARVSGELFF. The CDR3 DNA follows: TGTGCCAGCAGTGAAGCGAGGGTGTCCGGGGAGCTGTTTTTT.

This clonotype was recorded many times. The rearrangement uses TRBV10-3 and TRBJ2-2; D is tentatively TRBD1 or TRBD2 (5 bases each). Germline CDR1 ENHRY, CDR2 SYGVKD. V lost 5 bases and J lost 6, with 13 bases in between. The CDR3 is 14 residues long. The CDR3 region has the DNA TGTGCCATCAGTACATCTGGGACCGCCGGGGAGCTGTTTTTT. Translation: CAISTSGTAGELFF.

This clonotype was observed a few times. CDR3 sequence (DNA): TGCGCCAGCAGCCTCAGGGACTCATCAACAAGAACCTACGAGCAGTACTTC. Protein sequence: CASSLRDSSTRTYEQYF. The J gene is TRBJ2-7, the V gene TRBV5-1; possible D gene TRBD2, 6 bases. The CDR3 spans 17 residues. V dropped 4 bases and J dropped 2 bases, with 22 bases sitting between them. Germline values: CDR1 SGHRS, CDR2 YFSETQ.

This clonotype was seen repeatedly, ten times or more. V is TRBV12-3 or TRBV12-4 and J is TRBJ2-1; 7 nucleotides match TRBD1. The V and J ends lost 7 bases and 5 bases, in that order; junction bases with no gene match: 11. This CDR3 has 15 amino acids. The CDR3 reads CASTPSRDRDNEQFF. The CDR3 bases are TGTGCCAGCACCCCTTCCCGGGACAGAGACAATGAGCAGTTCTTC.

This clonotype was counted many times. The chain is built from TRBV4-1 and TRBJ1-1; D remains ambiguous. The CDR3 extends over 14 amino acids. Germline CDR1 and CDR2: MGHRA and YSYEKL. V lost 0 bases and J lost 1, with 6 bases in between. CDR3 sequence reads: CASSQDWGNTEAFF. The CDR3, as DNA: TGCGCCAGCAGCCAAGATTGGGGGAACACTGAAGCTTTCTTT.

This clonotype was recorded at least ten times. This chain joins TRBV28 and TRBJ2-7, with D uncertain. Per germline, CDR1 MDHEN and CDR2 SYDVKM. The CDR3 spans 12 residues. V dropped 5 bases and J dropped 6 bases, with 11 bases sitting between them. The CDR3, as DNA: TGTGCCAGCAGTCCCTTCTTCCGCGAGCAGTACTTC. This encodes CASSPFFREQYF.

This chain uses TRBV7-7 with TRBJ2-5; 12 nucleotides align to TRBD2. Per the germline V gene, CDR1 is SSHAT and CDR2 is FNYEAQ (reference sequence). Trimming took 2 bases from V and 1 from J; bases not matched to a gene: 2. This CDR3 spans 16 amino acids. CDR3 protein: CASSLRLAGAQETQYF. In nucleotides, the CDR3 is TGTGCCAGCAGCTTAAGACTAGCGGGGGCCCAAGAGACCCAGTACTTC. The complete variable domain, with remaining parts taken from reference TRBV7-7 and TRBJ2-5, reads GAGVSQSPRYKVTKRGQDVTLRCDPISSHATLYWYQQALGQGPEFLTYFNYEAQPDKSGLPSDRFSAERPEGSISTLTIQRTEQRDSAMYRCASSLRLAGAQETQYFGPGTRLLVL.

At least ten counts were recorded for this clonotype. The CDR3 loop is CSGGGREQYF. The CDR3 DNA is TGCAGTGGAGGGGGGAGGGAGCAGTACTTC. V usage is TRBV20-1 and J usage is TRBJ2-7, with D tentatively TRBD1 or TRBD2 (6 bases each). Germline V CDR1 and CDR2: DFQATT, SNEGSKA (reference sequence). This CDR3 region has 10 residues. V was shortened by 7 bases and J by 7 bases, with 11 bases between the two germline ends.

This clonotype was recorded at least ten times. The J gene is TRBJ1-1, the V gene TRBV29-1; 7 nucleotides agree with TRBD1. V lost 4 bases and J lost 0; bases outside the gene matches: 2. This CDR3 has 13 amino acids. Per germline, CDR1 SQVTM and CDR2 ANQGSEA. This CDR3 is CSVVGTVNTEAFF. The CDR3 bases are TGCAGCGTTGTCGGGACAGTGAACACTGAAGCTTTCTTT. Full variable domain (remainder filled in from reference TRBV29-1 and TRBJ1-1): SAVISQKPSRDICQRGTSLTIQCQVDSQVTMMFWYRQQPGQSLTLIATANQGSEATYESGFVIDKFPISRPNLTFSTLTVSNMSPEDSSIYLCSVVGTVNTEAFFGQGTRLTVV.

This clonotype was picked up many times. CDR3 sequence: CASSQPYTSTGSREKLFF. CDR3 DNA: TGCGCCAGCAGCCAACCTTATACTTCGACAGGCAGTCGGGAAAAACTGTTTTTT. The V and J genes are TRBV4-1 and TRBJ1-4; perhaps TRBD1 as D (6 bases). Trimming pared 2 bases from V and 8 bases from J, leaving 24 bases between. CDR1 and CDR2 from the germline V gene are MGHRA and YSYEKL. The CDR3 consists of 18 residues.

This clonotype was counted many times. This chain links TRBV20-1 with TRBJ2-7, with a possible D match to TRBD1 (6 bases). CDR1 and CDR2 (germline): DFQATT, SNEGSKA (reference sequence). V gave up 1 base and J gave up 7 bases, with 14 bases separating them. The CDR3 sequence is 13 residues long. CDR3 sequence: CSARVPQGGEQYF. In DNA form, the CDR3 reads TGCAGTGCTAGAGTCCCACAGGGTGGAGAGCAGTACTTC.

This clonotype showed up many times. This rearrangement joins TRBV5-1 to TRBJ2-7; D is undetermined. V dropped 5 bases and J dropped 7 bases, with 16 bases sitting between them. Germline V gene sequence: CDR1 SGHRS, CDR2 YFSETQ. The CDR3 consists of 13 residues. Here the CDR3 reads CASSTDGLGEQYF. The CDR3 nucleotides are TGCGCCAGCAGTACGGACGGGCTGGGAGAGCAGTACTTC.

This clonotype was detected ten times or more. CDR3 protein: CASSQGSRRSNSPLHF. The DNA of the CDR3 is TGCGCCAGCAGCCAAGGGTCGAGGCGAAGTAATTCACCCCTCCACTTT. The chain employs TRBV4-1 and TRBJ1-6, with D uncertain. CDR1 MGHRA and CDR2 YSYEKL come from the germline V gene. The CDR3 runs 16 residues. Trimming took off 1 base at V and 6 bases at J, with 13 bases between the two ends.

This clonotype was recorded at least ten times. This chain connects TRBV2 to TRBJ2-5, with 10 bases aligning to TRBD2. CDR1 and CDR2 (germline): SNHLY, FYNNEI. Trimming removed 6 bases from V and 2 bases from J; junction bases left unmatched: 6. The CDR3 is made up of 15 amino acids. The CDR3 sequence is CASRGTSAPQETQYF. For the CDR3, the DNA is TGTGCCAGCAGAGGGACTAGCGCCCCTCAAGAGACCCAGTACTTC.

The table lists this clonotype with many counts. The J gene is TRBJ1-4, the V gene TRBV7-2, with TRBD1 matching 11 bases. V was pared by 2 bases and J by 8 bases, with 4 bases of the junction left unmatched. The CDR3 length is 15 residues. CDR1 is SGHTA and CDR2 is FQGNSA in the germline V gene. CDR3 in amino acids: CASSLSGTGGEKLFF. Here the CDR3 DNA reads TGTGCCAGCAGCTTATCCGGGACAGGGGGGGAAAAACTGTTTTTT.

By sample share, this clonotype is medium-sized. The V and J genes are TRBV9 and TRBJ2-3; 8 nucleotides align to TRBD1. CDR1 and CDR2 (germline): SGDLS, YYNGEE. CDR3 length equals 15 residues. V lost 0 bases and J lost 2; bases outside the gene matches: 2. Here the CDR3 DNA reads TGTGCCAGCAGCGTAGACAGGGGGACCACAGATACGCAGTATTTT. Amino acid sequence: CASSVDRGTTDTQYF. The complete variable domain, with remaining parts taken from reference TRBV9 and TRBJ2-3, reads DSGVTQTPKHLITATGQRVTLRCSPRSGDLSVYWYQQSLDQGLQFLIQYYNGEERAKGNILERFSAQQFPDLHSELNLSSLELGDSALYFCASSVDRGTTDTQYFGPGTRLTVL.

In this sample, this clonotype turned up a few times. Here the CDR3 DNA reads TGTGCCAGCAGCCCAGTAGCGGGGGGAGACAATGAGCAGTTCTTC. Its translation is CASSPVAGGDNEQFF. The rearrangement links TRBV6-6 to TRBJ2-1; 10 positions agree with TRBD2. Germline values: CDR1 MNHNY, CDR2 SVGAGI (reference sequence). The CDR3 length is 15 residues. Trimming removed 6 bases from V and 5 bases from J; junction bases left unmatched: 7.

This clonotype has at least ten counts. The gene calls are TRBV6-1 and TRBJ2-7, with 9 bases matching TRBD1. CDR1 MNHNS and CDR2 SASEGT come from the germline V gene. V shed 6 bases and J 2 bases; nucleotides not matched to a gene: 2. The CDR3 sequence is 13 residues long. The CDR3 sequence: CASSRDRAYEQYF. CDR3 sequence (DNA): TGTGCCAGCAGCCGGGACAGGGCCTACGAGCAGTACTTC.

This clonotype appeared many times. The gene calls are TRBV6-6 and TRBJ1-1; 7 nucleotides line up with TRBD1. CDR3 length equals 15 residues. In germline, CDR1 is MNHNY, CDR2 SVGAGI (reference sequence). With 6 bases clipped from V and 1 base from J, the junction kept 8 bases outside the gene matches. The CDR3 DNA sequence: TGTGCCAGCAGCCCCCGGACAGGCTGGAACACTGAAGCTTTCTTT. Protein product: CASSPRTGWNTEAFF.

In its sample, this clonotype was seen many times. The chain employs TRBV28 and TRBJ2-2, with 7 bases matching TRBD1. Losses at the gene ends were 8 bases for V and 5 bases for J; bases not matched to a gene: 8. The germline gives CDR1 MDHEN, CDR2 SYDVKM. The CDR3 length is 14 residues. Here the CDR3 reads CASREQGSTGELFF. The CDR3 DNA sequence: TGTGCCAGCCGCGAACAGGGGTCTACCGGGGAGCTGTTTTTT.

This clonotype was detected only a few times. A much larger clonotype is one base distant, so this may be a read error. The rearrangement links TRBV9 to TRBJ2-2; D unresolved. Germline CDR1 and CDR2: SGDLS and YYNGEE. V lost 0 bases and J lost 9, with 15 bases in between. The CDR3 consists of 15 residues. The CDR3 bases are TGTGCCAGCAGCGTAGCATACGGCGGTCCCTGGGAGCTGTTTTTT. Its protein product is CASSVAYGGPWELFF.

This clonotype was recorded many times. The chain is built from TRBV5-1 and TRBJ2-1; 11 nucleotides match TRBD1. The trim removed 4 bases at V and 4 bases at J, leaving 16 bases unmatched. Per the germline V gene, CDR1 is SGHRS and CDR2 is YFSETQ. The CDR3 loop spans 19 amino acids. The CDR3 region is CASSNNMDAGTGGYNEQFF. CDR3 bases: TGCGCCAGCAGCAATAATATGGATGCCGGGACAGGGGGATACAATGAGCAGTTCTTC.

As regards this clonotype: Just one base apart from a much larger clone, this may be a read error. The chain recombines TRBV12-3 or TRBV12-4 with TRBJ2-3, with TRBD2 matching over 8 bases. Unmatched junction bases numbered 8, after V lost 7 bases and J lost 8 bases. The CDR3 is 13 residues long. The CDR3 DNA is TGTGCCAGCATGGCGGGGGGCCCGGGTACGCAGTATTTT. Translation gives CASMAGGPGTQYF.

In this sample, this clonotype turned up many times. The chain joins TRBV5-1 to TRBJ2-5; D possibly uses TRBD1 or TRBD2 (5 bases each). V lost 0 bases, J lost 5 bases, and 11 bases lay in between. There are 14 residues in the CDR3. The V gene's germline CDR1 is SGHRS and CDR2 YFSETQ. Written as DNA, the CDR3 is TGCGCCAGCAGCTTGGAGAGGGGCTGGGAGACCCAGTACTTC. Translating it yields CASSLERGWETQYF.

In this sample, this clonotype turned up a few times. The rearrangement links TRBV30 to TRBJ1-1; TRBD1 agrees at 7 bases. J was trimmed by 7 bases and V by 2 bases; bases with no gene match: 4. CDR1 is GTSNPN and CDR2 is SVGIG in the germline V gene (reference sequence). The CDR3 spans 12 residues. CDR3 protein: CAWSPGGGEAFF. The DNA for the CDR3 is TGTGCCTGGAGTCCAGGGGGAGGTGAAGCTTTCTTT. Using reference TRBV30 and TRBJ1-1 for the parts outside the CDR3, the full variable domain is SQTIHQWPATLVQPVGSPLSLECTVEGTSNPNLYWYRQAAGRGLQLLFYSVGIGQISSEVPQNLSASRPQDRQFILSSKKLLLSDSGFYLCAWSPGGGEAFFGQGTRLTVV.

This clonotype was detected many times. This CDR3 reads CASSLAGQGIGELFF. As DNA, the CDR3 is TGTGCCAGCAGTTTAGCGGGACAGGGAATCGGGGAGCTGTTTTTT. This chain uses TRBV12-3 or TRBV12-4 with TRBJ2-2, with TRBD1 identical over 9 bases. CDR3 length: 15 residues. With V trimmed by 0 bases and J by 7 bases, 3 bases remained unmatched.

Ten or more counts support this clonotype. The gene calls are TRBV7-2 and TRBJ2-3; the D is unclear. The CDR3 consists of 15 residues. From germline, CDR1 is SGHTA and CDR2 FQGNSA. V shed 5 bases and J shed 1 base, with 13 bases lying between them. Written as DNA, the CDR3 is TGTGCCAGCAGCGGCGCTTTTTCTCGCACAGATACGCAGTATTTT. As protein: CASSGAFSRTDTQYF.

Ten or more counts support this clonotype. V is TRBV5-1 and J is TRBJ2-1; no reliable D call. Trimming took 6 bases from V and 4 from J, leaving 8 bases between them. The CDR3 is 12 amino acids. Germline CDR1 reads SGHRS; CDR2 reads YFSETQ. The CDR3, as DNA: TGCGCCAGCACTTGGGGATACAATGAGCAGTTCTTC. Translating it yields CASTWGYNEQFF. Supplemented by reference TRBV5-1 and TRBJ2-1, the full variable domain reads KAGVTQTPRYLIKTRGQQVTLSCSPISGHRSVSWYQQTPGQGLQFLFEYFSETQRNKGNFPGRFSGRQFSNSRSEMNVSTLELGDSALYLCASTWGYNEQFFGPGTRLTVL.

The gene calls are TRBV28 and TRBJ2-1; D perhaps matches TRBD2 (7 bases). V was pared by 5 bases and J by 9 bases, with 17 bases between. Germline V lookup: CDR1 MDHEN, CDR2 SYDVKM. This CDR3 comprises 14 residues. Here the CDR3 reads CASSQGGGSGEQFF. The CDR3 nucleotides are TGTGCCAGCAGTCAAGGGGGGGGGTCTGGTGAGCAGTTCTTC.